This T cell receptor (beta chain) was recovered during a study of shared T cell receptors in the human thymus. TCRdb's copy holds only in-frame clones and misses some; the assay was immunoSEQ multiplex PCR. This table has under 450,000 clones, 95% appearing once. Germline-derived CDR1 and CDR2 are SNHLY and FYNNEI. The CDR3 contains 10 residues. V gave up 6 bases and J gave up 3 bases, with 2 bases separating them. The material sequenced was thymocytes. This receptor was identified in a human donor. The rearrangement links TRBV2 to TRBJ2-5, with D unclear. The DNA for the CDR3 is TGTGCCAGCAGCAAAGAGACCCAGTACTTC. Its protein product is CASSKETQYF.